This TCR beta chain was observed in a study of blood T cell repertoires in COVID-19. Study overall: The samples span acute and convalescent COVID-19 from the United States, Italy and Spain. Sources were T cells, B-cell-depleted T cells, or PBMCs; the material itself was cDNA or gDNA.

Germline V CDR1 and CDR2: LNHDA, SQIVND (reference sequence). After removal of 5 bases from V and 0 bases from J, the junction contained 4 bases not matched to a gene. CDR3 length equals 16 residues. Authors' methods: Amplification from reference gene primers served as the basis for estimated nucleated cell counts. Repertoires were generated with immunoSEQ multiplex PCR, while TCRdb's copy carries only in-frame clones and drops some. The V and J calls and the clone size are those of that table, but D and trimming were determined from the DNA. This sample has more than 300,000 clones, with around 87% found just once.

Material: peripheral blood. V gene TRBV19 combines with J gene TRBJ2-7; 13 nucleotides line up with TRBD2. The TCR was taken from a woman under 40 with COVID-19, enrolled during active disease. DNA for the CDR3: TGTGCCAGTAGTGCAGGGACTAGCGGGGCCTCCTACGAGCAGTACTTC. Amino acids: CASSAGTSGASYEQYF.